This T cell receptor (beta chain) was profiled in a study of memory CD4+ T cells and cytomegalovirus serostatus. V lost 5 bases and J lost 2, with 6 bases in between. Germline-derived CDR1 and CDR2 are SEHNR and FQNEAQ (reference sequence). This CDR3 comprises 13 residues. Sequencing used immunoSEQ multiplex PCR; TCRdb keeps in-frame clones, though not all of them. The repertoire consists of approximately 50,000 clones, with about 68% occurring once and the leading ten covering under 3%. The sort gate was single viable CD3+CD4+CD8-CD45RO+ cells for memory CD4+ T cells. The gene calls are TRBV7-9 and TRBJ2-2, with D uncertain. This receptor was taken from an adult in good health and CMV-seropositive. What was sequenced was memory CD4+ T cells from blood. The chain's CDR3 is CASSRLNTGELFF. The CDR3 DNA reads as TGTGCCAGCAGCCGCCTAAACACCGGGGAGCTGTTTTTT.